A selection of T cell receptor beta chains follows, all from one sample in a study of identifying expanded T cells in peripheral blood. Method: immunoSEQ multiplex PCR; TCRdb's copy keeps in-frame clones and lacks some. The sample carries about 86,000 clones, approximately 86% recorded once. The sample was blood. All receptors derive from a person aged 18 to 75 in good health. Both conserved end residues are part of each CDR3. The D gene is left open where the match is weak.

D | V | length | CDR3
. | TRBV7-9 | 13 | CASSLTGWEKLFF
TRBD1 | TRBV19 | 15 | CASSTPGQKTGELFF
. | TRBV5-1 | 14 | CASSLDRNNYGYTF
. | TRBV7-3 | 16 | CASSSTVGTSYNEQFF
. | TRBV7-3 | 13 | CASSLDTNTEAFF
TRBD1 | TRBV5-1 | 16 | CASSLGGTGPYNEQFF
TRBD2 | TRBV19 | 15 | CASSRLADVTDTQYF
TRBD1 | TRBV30 | 13 | CAWSIQGVTEAFF
TRBD1 | TRBV4-2 | 15 | CASSQGQDSNYGYTF
. | TRBV2 | 15 | CASRKDMGSGNTIYF
TRBD1 | TRBV5-1 | 14 | CASSRGQGADTQYF
. | TRBV29-1 | 15 | CSVLSQAGGNQPQHF
TRBD1 | TRBV5-4 | 16 | CASSSSHRGTNEKLFF
. | TRBV5-4 | 14 | CASSLGQTNEKLFF
. | TRBV6-1 | 13 | CASLAANTGELFF
. | TRBV7-2 | 13 | CASSTRKIDTQYF
TRBD1 | TRBV7-2 | 14 | CASSSQRDSYGYTF
. | TRBV5-1 | 14 | CASSLGTRENIQYF
. | TRBV5-6 | 15 | CASSRRRVSTDTQYF
. | TRBV7-9 | 14 | CASSPRMADNEQFF
TRBD2 | TRBV4-2 | 16 | CASSQSGAGGSYEQYF
. | TRBV10-3 | 12 | CAAAGPYTEAFF
TRBD2 | TRBV11-1 | 15 | CASSNGGLAGREQFF
. | TRBV19 | 15 | CASSIREKGGTEAFF
. | TRBV11-2 | 15 | CASSPGGAVAYEQYF
TRBD2 | TRBV6-5 | 15 | CASSPWASGTYEQYF
. | TRBV6-1 | 15 | CASRPYGTSTDTQYF
. | TRBV2 | 14 | CASSPTVSGNTIYF
. | TRBV14 | 15 | CASSQPRGNKNIQYF
. | TRBV11-1 | 15 | CASSSEPGQPYGYTF